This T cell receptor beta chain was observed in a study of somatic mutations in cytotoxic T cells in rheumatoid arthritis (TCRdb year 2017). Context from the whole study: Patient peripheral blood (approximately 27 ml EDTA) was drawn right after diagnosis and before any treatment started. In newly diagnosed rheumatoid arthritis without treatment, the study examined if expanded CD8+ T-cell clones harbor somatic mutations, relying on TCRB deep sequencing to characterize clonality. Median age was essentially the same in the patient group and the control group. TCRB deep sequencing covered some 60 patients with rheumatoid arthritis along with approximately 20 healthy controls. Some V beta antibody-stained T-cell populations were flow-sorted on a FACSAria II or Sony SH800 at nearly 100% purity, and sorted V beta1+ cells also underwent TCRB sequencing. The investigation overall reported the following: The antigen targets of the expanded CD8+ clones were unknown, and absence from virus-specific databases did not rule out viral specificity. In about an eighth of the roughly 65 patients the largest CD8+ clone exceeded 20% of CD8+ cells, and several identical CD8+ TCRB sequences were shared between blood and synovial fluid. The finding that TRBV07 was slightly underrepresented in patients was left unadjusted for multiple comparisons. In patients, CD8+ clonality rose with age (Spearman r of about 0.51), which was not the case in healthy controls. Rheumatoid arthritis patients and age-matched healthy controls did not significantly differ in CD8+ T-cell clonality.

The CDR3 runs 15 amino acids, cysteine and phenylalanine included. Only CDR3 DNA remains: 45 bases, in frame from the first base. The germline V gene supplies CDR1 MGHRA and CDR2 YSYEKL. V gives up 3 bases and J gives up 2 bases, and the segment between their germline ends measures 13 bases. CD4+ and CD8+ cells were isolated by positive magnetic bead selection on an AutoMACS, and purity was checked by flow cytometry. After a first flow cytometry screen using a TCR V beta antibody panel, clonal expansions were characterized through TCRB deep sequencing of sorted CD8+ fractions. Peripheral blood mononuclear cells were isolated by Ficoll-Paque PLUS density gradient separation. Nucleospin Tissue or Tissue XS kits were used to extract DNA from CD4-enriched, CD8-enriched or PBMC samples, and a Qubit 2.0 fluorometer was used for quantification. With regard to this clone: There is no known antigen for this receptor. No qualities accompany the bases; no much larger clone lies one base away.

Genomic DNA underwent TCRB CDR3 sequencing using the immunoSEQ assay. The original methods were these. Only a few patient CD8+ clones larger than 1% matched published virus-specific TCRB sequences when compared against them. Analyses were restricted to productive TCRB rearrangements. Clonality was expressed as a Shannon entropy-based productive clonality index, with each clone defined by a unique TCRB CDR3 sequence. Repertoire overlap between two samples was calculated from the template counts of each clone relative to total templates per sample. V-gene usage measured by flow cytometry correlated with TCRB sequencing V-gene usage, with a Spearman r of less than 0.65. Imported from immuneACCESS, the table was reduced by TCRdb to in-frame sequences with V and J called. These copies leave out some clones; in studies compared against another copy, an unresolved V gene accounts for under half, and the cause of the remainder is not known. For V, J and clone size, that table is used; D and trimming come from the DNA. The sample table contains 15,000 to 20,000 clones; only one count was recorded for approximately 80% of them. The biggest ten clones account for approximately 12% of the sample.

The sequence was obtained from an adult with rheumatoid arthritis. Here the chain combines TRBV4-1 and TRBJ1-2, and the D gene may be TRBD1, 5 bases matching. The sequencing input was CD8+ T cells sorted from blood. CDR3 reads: CASSHVKGTNYGYTF. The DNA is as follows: TGCGCCAGCAGCCATGTTAAGGGGACCAACTATGGCTACACCTTC.